This T cell receptor beta chain comes out of a study of graft-versus-host responses after intestinal transplantation. About the research overall: The whole recipient group had anti-thymocyte globulin induction followed by tacrolimus and steroids for roughly three years. Study-wide points: Detection of GvH clones occurred in recipient marrow, and some had their first appearance in ileum or blood.

The CDR3 consists of 13 residues. The V end was cut by 3 bases, the J end by 0 bases, with 5 bases between. Germline V gene lookup returns CDR1 LNHDA and CDR2 SQIVND (reference sequence). Once graft tissue had been processed, intraepithelial and lamina propria lymphocytes were released. Using immunoSEQ multiplex PCR, the repertoire was profiled, and TCRdb retains in-frame clones only, with some absent. The table records approximately 63,000 clones, 89% of them present only once. Comments on this clone: Its target is unknown. Other nucleotide sequences from this sample produce the same CDR3.

This sequence was found in a human patient who received an intestinal transplant, so some T cells may come from the graft donor. The sequencing here drew on ileum tissue, taken less than 400 days after transplant. This chain joins TRBV19 and TRBJ1-1; D is unresolved. The CDR3 loop is CASSITLNTEAFF. CDR3 DNA: TGTGCCAGTAGTATTACCCTGAACACTGAAGCTTTCTTT.